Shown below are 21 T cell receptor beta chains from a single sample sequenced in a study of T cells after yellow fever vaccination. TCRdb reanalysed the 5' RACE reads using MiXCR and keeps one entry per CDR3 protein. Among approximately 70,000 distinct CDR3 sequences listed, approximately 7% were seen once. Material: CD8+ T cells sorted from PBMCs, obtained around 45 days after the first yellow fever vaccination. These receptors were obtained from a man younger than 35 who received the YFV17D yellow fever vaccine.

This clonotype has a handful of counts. This CDR3 reads CSAAGAPSGELFF. The CDR3 region has the DNA TGCAGCGCCGCAGGGGCTCCGTCCGGGGAGCTGTTTTTT. The chain is built from TRBV29-1 and TRBJ2-2, with D tentatively TRBD1 (6 bases). Trimming took 7 bases from V and 6 from J, leaving 15 bases between them. Per germline, CDR1 SQVTM and CDR2 ANQGSEA. This CDR3 contains 13 residues.

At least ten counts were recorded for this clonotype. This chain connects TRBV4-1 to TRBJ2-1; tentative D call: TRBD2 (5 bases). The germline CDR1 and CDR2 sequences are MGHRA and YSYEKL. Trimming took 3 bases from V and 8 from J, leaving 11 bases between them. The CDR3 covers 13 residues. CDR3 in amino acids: CASSQGRWDEQFF. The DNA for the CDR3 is TGCGCCAGCAGCCAGGGGAGATGGGATGAGCAGTTCTTC.

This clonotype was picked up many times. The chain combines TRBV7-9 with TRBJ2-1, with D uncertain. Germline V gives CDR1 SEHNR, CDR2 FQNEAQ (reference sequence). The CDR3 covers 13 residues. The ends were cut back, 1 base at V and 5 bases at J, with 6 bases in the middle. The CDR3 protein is CASSLVGHNEQFF. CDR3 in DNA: TGTGCCAGCAGCTTAGTTGGTCACAATGAGCAGTTCTTC.

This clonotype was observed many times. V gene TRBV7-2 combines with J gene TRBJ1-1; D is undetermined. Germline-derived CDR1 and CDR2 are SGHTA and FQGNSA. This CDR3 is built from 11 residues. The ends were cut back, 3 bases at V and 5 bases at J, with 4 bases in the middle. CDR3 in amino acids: CASSFLTEAFF. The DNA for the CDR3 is TGTGCCAGCAGCTTTTTAACTGAAGCTTTCTTT.

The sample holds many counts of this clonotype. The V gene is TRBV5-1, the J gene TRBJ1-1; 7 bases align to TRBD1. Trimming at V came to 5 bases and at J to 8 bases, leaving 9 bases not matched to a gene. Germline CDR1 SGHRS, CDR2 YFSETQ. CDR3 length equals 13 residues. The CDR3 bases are TGCGCCAGCAGATCATATGACAGGGTCGAAGCTTTCTTT. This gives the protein CASRSYDRVEAFF.

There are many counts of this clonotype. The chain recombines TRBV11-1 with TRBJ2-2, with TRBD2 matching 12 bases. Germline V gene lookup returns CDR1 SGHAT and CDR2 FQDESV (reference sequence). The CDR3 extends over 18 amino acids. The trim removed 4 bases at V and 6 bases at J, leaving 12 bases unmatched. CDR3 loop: CASSSRTSGASRSGELFF. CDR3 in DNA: TGTGCCAGCAGCTCCAGGACTAGCGGGGCCTCAAGATCCGGGGAGCTGTTTTTT. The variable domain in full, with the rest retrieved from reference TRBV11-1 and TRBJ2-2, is EAEVAQSPRYKITEKSQAVAFWCDPISGHATLYWYRQILGQGPELLVQFQDESVVDDSQLPKDRFSAERLKGVDSTLKIQPAELGDSAMYLCASSSRTSGASRSGELFFGEGSRLTVL.

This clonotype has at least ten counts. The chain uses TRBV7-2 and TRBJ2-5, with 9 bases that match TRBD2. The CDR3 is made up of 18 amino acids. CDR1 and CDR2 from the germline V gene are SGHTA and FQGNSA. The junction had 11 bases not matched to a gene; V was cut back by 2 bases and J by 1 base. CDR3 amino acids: CASSLISGGAQIQETQYF. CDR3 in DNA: TGTGCCAGCAGCTTAATTAGCGGGGGAGCCCAAATCCAAGAGACCCAGTACTTC.

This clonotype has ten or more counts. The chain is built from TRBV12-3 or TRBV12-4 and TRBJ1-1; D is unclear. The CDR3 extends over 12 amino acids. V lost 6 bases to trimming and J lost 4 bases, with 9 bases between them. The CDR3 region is CASSSRPTEAFF. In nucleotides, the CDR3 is TGTGCCAGCAGCTCGCGTCCCACTGAAGCTTTCTTT.

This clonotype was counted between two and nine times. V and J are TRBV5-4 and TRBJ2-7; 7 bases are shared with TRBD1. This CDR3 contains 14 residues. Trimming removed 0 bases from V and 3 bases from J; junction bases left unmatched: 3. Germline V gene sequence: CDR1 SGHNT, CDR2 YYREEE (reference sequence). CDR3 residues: CASSLDRGDYEQYV. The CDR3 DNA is TGTGCCAGCAGCTTGGACAGGGGCGACTACGAGCAGTACGTC.

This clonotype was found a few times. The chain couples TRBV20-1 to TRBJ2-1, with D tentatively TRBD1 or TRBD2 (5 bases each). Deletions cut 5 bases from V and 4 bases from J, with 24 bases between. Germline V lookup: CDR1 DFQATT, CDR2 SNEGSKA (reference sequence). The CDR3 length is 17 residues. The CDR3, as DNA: TGCAGTGCTCCTGATACACGTGGGACCGTGAGATACAATGAGCAGTTCTTC. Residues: CSAPDTRGTVRYNEQFF.

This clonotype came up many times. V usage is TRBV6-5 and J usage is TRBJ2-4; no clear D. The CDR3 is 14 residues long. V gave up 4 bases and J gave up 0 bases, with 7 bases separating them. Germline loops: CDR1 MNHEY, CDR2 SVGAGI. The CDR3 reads CASSSQKAKNIQYF. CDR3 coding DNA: TGTGCCAGCAGTTCACAGAAAGCCAAAAACATTCAGTACTTC.

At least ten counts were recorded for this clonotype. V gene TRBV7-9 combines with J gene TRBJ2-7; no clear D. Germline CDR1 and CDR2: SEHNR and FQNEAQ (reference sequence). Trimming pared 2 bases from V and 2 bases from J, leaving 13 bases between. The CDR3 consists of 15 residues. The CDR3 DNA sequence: TGTGCCAGCAGCTTATACCCGAGCCCGACCTACGAGCAGTACTTC. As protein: CASSLYPSPTYEQYF.

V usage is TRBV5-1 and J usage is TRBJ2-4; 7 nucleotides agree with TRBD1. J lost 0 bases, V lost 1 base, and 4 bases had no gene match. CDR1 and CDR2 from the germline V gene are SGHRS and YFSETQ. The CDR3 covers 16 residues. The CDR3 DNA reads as TGCGCCAGCAGCTTGCTAGGGACAGAAGCCAAAAACATTCAGTACTTC. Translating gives CASSLLGTEAKNIQYF.

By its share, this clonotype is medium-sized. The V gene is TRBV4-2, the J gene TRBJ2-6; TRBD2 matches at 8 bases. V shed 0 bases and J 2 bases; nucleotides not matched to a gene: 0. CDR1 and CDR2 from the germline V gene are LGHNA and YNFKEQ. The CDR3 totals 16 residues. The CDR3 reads CASSQEAGAGANVLTF. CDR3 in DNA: TGTGCCAGCAGCCAAGAAGCGGGGGCTGGGGCCAACGTCCTGACTTTC.

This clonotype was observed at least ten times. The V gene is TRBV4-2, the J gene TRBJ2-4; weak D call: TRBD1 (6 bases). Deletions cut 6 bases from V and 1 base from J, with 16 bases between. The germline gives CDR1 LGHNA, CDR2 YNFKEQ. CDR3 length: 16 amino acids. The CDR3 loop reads CASRNRVCFAKNIQYF. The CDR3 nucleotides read TGTGCCAGCAGGAACAGGGTGTGTTTCGCCAAAAACATTCAGTACTTC.

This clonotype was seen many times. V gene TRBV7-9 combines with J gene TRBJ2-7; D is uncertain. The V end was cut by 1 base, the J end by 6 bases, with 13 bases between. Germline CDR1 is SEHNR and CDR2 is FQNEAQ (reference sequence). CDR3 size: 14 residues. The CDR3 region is CASSLDVTKAEQYF. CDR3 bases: TGTGCCAGCAGCTTAGATGTGACAAAGGCCGAGCAGTACTTC.

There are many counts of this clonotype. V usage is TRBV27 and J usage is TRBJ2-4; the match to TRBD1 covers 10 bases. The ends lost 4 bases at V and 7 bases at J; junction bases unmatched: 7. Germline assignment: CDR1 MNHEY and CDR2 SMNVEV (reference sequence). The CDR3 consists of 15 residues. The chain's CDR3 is CASSSVGTGVNIQYF. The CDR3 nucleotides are TGTGCCAGCAGTTCGGTCGGGACAGGGGTTAACATTCAGTACTTC.

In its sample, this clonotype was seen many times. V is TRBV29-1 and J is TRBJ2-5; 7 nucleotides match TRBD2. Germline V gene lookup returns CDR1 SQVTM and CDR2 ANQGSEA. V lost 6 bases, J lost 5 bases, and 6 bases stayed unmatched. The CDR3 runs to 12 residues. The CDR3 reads CSVALSGETQYF. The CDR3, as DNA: TGCAGCGTCGCGCTTAGCGGGGAGACCCAGTACTTC.

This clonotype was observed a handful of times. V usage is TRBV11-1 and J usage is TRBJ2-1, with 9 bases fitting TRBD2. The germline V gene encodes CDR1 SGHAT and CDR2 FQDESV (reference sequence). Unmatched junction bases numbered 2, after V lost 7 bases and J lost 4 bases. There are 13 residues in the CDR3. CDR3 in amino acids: CASMAGGYNEQFF. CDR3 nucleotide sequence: TGTGCCAGCATGGCGGGGGGGTACAATGAGCAGTTCTTC.

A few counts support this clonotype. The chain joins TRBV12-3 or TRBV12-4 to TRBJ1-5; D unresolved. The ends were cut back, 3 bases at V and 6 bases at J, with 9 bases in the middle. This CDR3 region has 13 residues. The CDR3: CASSLSRTQPQHF. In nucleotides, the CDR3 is TGTGCCAGCAGTTTGTCCAGGACTCAGCCCCAGCATTTT.

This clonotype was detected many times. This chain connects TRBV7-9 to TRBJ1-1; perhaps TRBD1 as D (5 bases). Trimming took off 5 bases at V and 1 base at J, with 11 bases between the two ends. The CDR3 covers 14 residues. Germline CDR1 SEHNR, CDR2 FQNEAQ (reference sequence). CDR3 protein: CASSQTTGNTEAFF. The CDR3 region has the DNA TGTGCCAGCAGCCAGACTACAGGGAACACTGAAGCTTTCTTT.